What follows is one T cell receptor (beta chain) and its context. Trimming cost V 2 bases and J 2 bases; bases outside gene matches: 8. From germline, CDR1 is KGHSH and CDR2 LQKENI. The CDR3 is 17 amino acids. These data originate in a study of blood T cell repertoires in COVID-19. Study-wide background: COVID-19 samples collected from the United States, Italy and Spain covered acute and convalescent phases.

Original handling: How many nucleated cells were present was estimated from reference gene primer amplification. TCRdb's copy holds only in-frame clones and misses some; the assay was immunoSEQ multiplex PCR. That table gives V, J and clone size, and the DNA gave D and trimming. The sample carries some 280,000 clones, roughly 90% recorded once. Specimen: peripheral blood. The chain couples TRBV18 to TRBJ2-7; 11 nucleotides align to TRBD2. This TCR was recovered from an older woman with acute or convalescent COVID-19. The CDR3 nucleotides read TGTGCCAGCTCACCAGTCTCTAGCGGGGGGAGGACCTACGAGCAGTACTTC. Its protein is CASSPVSSGGRTYEQYF.